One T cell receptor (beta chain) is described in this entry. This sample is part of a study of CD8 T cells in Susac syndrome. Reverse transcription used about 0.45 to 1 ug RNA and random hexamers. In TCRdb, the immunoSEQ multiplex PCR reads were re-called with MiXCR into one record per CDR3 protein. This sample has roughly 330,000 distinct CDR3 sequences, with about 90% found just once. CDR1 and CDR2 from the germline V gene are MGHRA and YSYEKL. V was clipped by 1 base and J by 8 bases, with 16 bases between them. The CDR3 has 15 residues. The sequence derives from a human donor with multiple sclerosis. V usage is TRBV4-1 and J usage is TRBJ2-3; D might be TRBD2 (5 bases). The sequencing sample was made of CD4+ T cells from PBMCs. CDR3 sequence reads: CASSQGRGSQVTQYF. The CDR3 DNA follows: TGCGCCAGCAGCCAAGGCCGGGGAAGTCAAGTTACGCAGTATTTT.